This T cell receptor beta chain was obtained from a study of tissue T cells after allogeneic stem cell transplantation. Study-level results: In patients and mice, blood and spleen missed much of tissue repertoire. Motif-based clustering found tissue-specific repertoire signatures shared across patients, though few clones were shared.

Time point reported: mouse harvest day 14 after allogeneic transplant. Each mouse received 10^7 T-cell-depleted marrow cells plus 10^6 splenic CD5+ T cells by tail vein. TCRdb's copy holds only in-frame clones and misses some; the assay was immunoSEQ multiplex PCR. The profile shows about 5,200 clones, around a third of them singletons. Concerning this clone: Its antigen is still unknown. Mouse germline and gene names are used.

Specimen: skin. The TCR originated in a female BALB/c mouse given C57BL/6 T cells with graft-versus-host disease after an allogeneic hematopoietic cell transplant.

The CDR3 protein is CASSMGLGNTLYF. The covered CDR3 bases are TGTGCCAGCAGTATGGGACTGGGAAACACCTTGTAC. This chain joins TRBV19 and TRBJ2-4, with 9 bases matching TRBD2. With the read ending 1 residue before the CDR3 end, the germline J gene is used to fill in that end. The CDR3 is 13 amino acids. The ends lost 2 bases at V and 5 bases at J; junction bases unmatched: 0. Germline CDR1 FNHDT, CDR2 SITEND (reference sequence). Based on the CDR3 plus reference TRBV19 and TRBJ2-4, the full variable domain is GGIITQTPKFLIGQEGQKLTLKCQQNFNHDTMYWYRQDSGKGLRLIYYSITENDLQKGDLSEGYDASREKKSSFSLTVTSAQKNEMAVFLCASSMGLGNTLYFGAGTRLSVL.